Described below is a single TCR beta chain sequence and its context. The data derive from a study of blood T cells in healthy people across ages. Germline V CDR1 and CDR2: MNHNS, SASEGT. V was pared by 6 bases and J by 4 bases, with 15 bases between. The CDR3 is made up of 14 amino acids. Combining a sample-barcoded 5' primer with a J-beta primer mix, a second PCR ran for about 6 to 12 cycles. TCRdb processed the 5' RACE reads anew with MiXCR; each CDR3 protein has one entry. The table lists roughly 800,000 distinct CDR3 sequences, nearly 60% of them singletons. The sample comprised blood. The clonotype originates from a man aged 25-45 years in good health. The V and J genes are TRBV6-1 and TRBJ1-1, with D perhaps matching TRBD1 (5 bases). The CDR3 region has the DNA TGTGCCAGCAGCCGGGACGGAGATGGCACTGAAGCTTTCTTT. Translating gives CASSRDGDGTEAFF.